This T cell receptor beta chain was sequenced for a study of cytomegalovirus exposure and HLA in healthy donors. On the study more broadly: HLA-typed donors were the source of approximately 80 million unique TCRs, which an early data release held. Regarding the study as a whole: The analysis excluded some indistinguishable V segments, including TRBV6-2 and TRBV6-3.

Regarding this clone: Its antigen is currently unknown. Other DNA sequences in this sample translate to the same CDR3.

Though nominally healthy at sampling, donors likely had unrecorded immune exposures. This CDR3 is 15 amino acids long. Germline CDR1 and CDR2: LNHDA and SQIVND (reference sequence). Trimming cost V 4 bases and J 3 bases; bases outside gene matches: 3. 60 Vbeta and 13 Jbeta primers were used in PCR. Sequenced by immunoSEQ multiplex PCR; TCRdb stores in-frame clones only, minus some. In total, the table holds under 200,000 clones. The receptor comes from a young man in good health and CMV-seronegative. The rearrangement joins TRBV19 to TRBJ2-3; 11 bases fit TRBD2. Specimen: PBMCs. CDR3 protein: CASSTGTSGTDTQYF. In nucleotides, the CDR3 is TGTGCCAGTAGTACCGGGACTAGCGGTACAGATACGCAGTATTTT. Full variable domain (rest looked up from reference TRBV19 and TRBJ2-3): DGGITQSPKYLFRKEGQNVTLSCEQNLNHDAMYWYRQDPGQGLRLIYYSQIVNDFQKGDIAEGYSVSREKKESFPLTVTSAQKNPTAFYLCASSTGTSGTDTQYFGPGTRLTVL.